Following are 13 T cell receptor beta chains from one sample sequenced in a study. TCRdb reprocessed the RT-PCR reads via MiXCR and lists one record per CDR3 protein. This table holds fewer than 800,000 distinct CDR3 sequences, around 14% found once. The sequenced sample consisted of memory CD4+ T cells from blood. These TCRs come from a female donor in good health, serving as a healthy control.

This clonotype was observed a handful of times. This chain connects TRBV24-1 to TRBJ1-5; perhaps TRBD1 as D (5 bases). Trimming removed 5 bases at V and 2 bases at J, with 9 bases between. The CDR3 sequence is 14 residues long. Germline V gene data show CDR1 as KGHDR and CDR2 as SFDVKD. The chain's CDR3 is CATSAGSGNQPQHF. The CDR3 coding sequence is TGTGCCACCAGTGCAGGGTCGGGCAATCAGCCCCAGCATTTT.

The chain joins TRBV9 to TRBJ2-2; D may be TRBD2 (6 bases). The CDR3 covers 15 residues. Per the germline V gene, CDR1 is SGDLS and CDR2 is YYNGEE. The V gene lost 1 base and the J gene lost 2 bases, with 9 bases spanning the gap. The CDR3 sequence: CASSVSGPNTGELFF. Here the CDR3 DNA reads TGTGCCAGCAGCGTAAGCGGGCCCAACACCGGGGAGCTGTTTTTT.

The rearrangement joins TRBV25-1 to TRBJ1-1; D possibly corresponds to TRBD1 (6 bases). Between the trimmed V and J ends, which lost 8 bases and 6 bases, there was a span of 10 bases. The CDR3 totals 11 residues. CDR1 and CDR2 (germline): MGHDK, SYGVNS. The CDR3 reads CASRGQAEAFF. DNA of the CDR3: TGTGCCAGCCGGGGGCAGGCTGAAGCTTTCTTT. The full variable domain, in which reference TRBV25-1 and TRBJ1-1 provide the parts outside the CDR3, is EADIYQTPRYLVIGTGKKITLECSQTMGHDKMYWYQQDPGMELHLIHYSYGVNSTEKGDLSSESTVSRIRTEHFPLTLESARPSHTSQYLCASRGQAEAFFGQGTRLTVV.

CDR3 bases: TGCGCCAGCAGCTTGGAACGGGAGGGCAATGAGCAGTTCTTC. It specifies CASSLEREGNEQFF. The chain recombines TRBV5-1 with TRBJ2-1, with TRBD2 matching over 8 bases. CDR3 length: 14 residues. The germline gives CDR1 SGHRS, CDR2 YFSETQ. V shed 0 bases, J shed 6 bases, and the junction held 2 bases outside the gene matches.

This chain connects TRBV6-6 to TRBJ2-7; 10 bases fit TRBD2. The CDR3 is 14 amino acids. Trimming cost V 7 bases and J 3 bases; bases outside gene matches: 6. Germline-derived CDR1 and CDR2 are MNHNY and SVGAGI (reference sequence). In DNA form, the CDR3 reads TGTGCCAGCAACAGCGGGAGGGCCCTCTACGAGCAGTACTTC. This gives the protein CASNSGRALYEQYF.

Many counts were recorded for this clonotype. V usage is TRBV29-1 and J usage is TRBJ2-5, with 9 bases fitting TRBD1. Germline values: CDR1 SQVTM, CDR2 ANQGSEA. J gave up 4 bases and V 7 bases, and 4 bases lay outside the gene matches. This CDR3 has 12 residues. The CDR3 sequence: CSGTGAVETQYF. The CDR3 region has the DNA TGCAGCGGGACAGGGGCGGTAGAGACCCAGTACTTC. The full variable domain, its missing parts supplied by reference TRBV29-1 and TRBJ2-5, is SAVISQKPSRDICQRGTSLTIQCQVDSQVTMMFWYRQQPGQSLTLIATANQGSEATYESGFVIDKFPISRPNLTFSTLTVSNMSPEDSSIYLCSGTGAVETQYFGPGTRLLVL.

There are a few counts of this clonotype. J is TRBJ2-1 and V is TRBV6-1, with 11 bases aligning to TRBD2. J gave up 5 bases and V 5 bases, and 11 bases lay outside the gene matches. The CDR3 loop spans 17 amino acids. CDR1 and CDR2 from the germline V gene are MNHNS and SASEGT. The CDR3 DNA reads TGTGCCAGCAGTATCACACTAGCGGGAGTGGGGCACAATGAGCAGTTCTTC. This translates into CASSITLAGVGHNEQFF.

The rearrangement links TRBV7-2 to TRBJ2-3, with 10 nucleotides matching TRBD2. V was pared by 4 bases and J by 5 bases, with 9 bases of the junction left unmatched. The CDR3 loop spans 16 amino acids. Germline V gene data show CDR1 as SGHTA and CDR2 as FQGNSA. The CDR3 is CASSSKAGGTQDTQYF. In nucleotides, the CDR3 is TGTGCCAGCAGCTCTAAAGCGGGGGGGACCCAAGATACGCAGTATTTT.

As regards this clonotype: One junction end does not reproduce the germline sequence, and a read error may be involved. The chain combines TRBV20-1 with TRBJ1-2; D is perhaps TRBD1 (5 bases). This CDR3 has 10 amino acids. Per the germline V gene, CDR1 is DFQATT and CDR2 is SNEGSKA (reference sequence). The CDR3 region has the DNA TGCAGTGCTAGAGATTGGGGGACCTCCTTC. Encoded protein: CSARDWGTSF.

This clonotype turned up a few times. The chain uses TRBV7-2 and TRBJ1-6; D remains unclear. Germline-derived CDR1 and CDR2 are SGHTA and FQGNSA. The CDR3 consists of 13 residues. Trimming took off 2 bases at V and 9 bases at J, with 8 bases between the two ends. CDR3 in DNA: TGTGCCAGCAGCTTAAACTCGGGTTCACCCCTCCACTTT. Its protein is CASSLNSGSPLHF.

This clonotype has more than one count but fewer than ten. In this CDR3 the conserved last residue, phenylalanine or tryptophan, is missing, so a read error is likely. As DNA, the CDR3 is TGCAGCGTTCAGGGACTAGCGGGGGGGAGCTCCTACAATGAGCAGTTCTTG. It codes for CSVQGLAGGSSYNEQFL. The chain is built from TRBV29-1 and TRBJ2-1; 16 bases are shared with TRBD2. J gave up 0 bases and V 5 bases, and 4 bases lay outside the gene matches. The CDR3 has 17 residues. Germline assignment: CDR1 SQVTM and CDR2 ANQGSEA.

This clonotype was observed many times. This chain uses TRBV4-1 with TRBJ2-7, with 7 bases identical to TRBD1. Germline values: CDR1 MGHRA, CDR2 YSYEKL. The V and J ends lost 3 bases and 7 bases, in that order; junction bases with no gene match: 18. The CDR3 sequence is 17 residues long. This chain's CDR3 is CASSQRVTTGVGGEQYF. The CDR3 DNA reads TGCGCCAGCAGCCAGAGGGTGACTACAGGGGTCGGAGGTGAGCAGTACTTC.

There are a few counts of this clonotype. Here the CDR3 DNA reads TGCGCCAGCAGCTTGGATTGGGTTGGAGACTACACCTTC. Its protein is CASSLDWVGDYTF. This sequence joins TRBV5-1 and TRBJ1-2, with D unclear. This CDR3 has 13 residues. CDR1 is SGHRS, CDR2 YFSETQ, per germline. V shed 0 bases and J shed 10 bases, with 13 bases lying between them.